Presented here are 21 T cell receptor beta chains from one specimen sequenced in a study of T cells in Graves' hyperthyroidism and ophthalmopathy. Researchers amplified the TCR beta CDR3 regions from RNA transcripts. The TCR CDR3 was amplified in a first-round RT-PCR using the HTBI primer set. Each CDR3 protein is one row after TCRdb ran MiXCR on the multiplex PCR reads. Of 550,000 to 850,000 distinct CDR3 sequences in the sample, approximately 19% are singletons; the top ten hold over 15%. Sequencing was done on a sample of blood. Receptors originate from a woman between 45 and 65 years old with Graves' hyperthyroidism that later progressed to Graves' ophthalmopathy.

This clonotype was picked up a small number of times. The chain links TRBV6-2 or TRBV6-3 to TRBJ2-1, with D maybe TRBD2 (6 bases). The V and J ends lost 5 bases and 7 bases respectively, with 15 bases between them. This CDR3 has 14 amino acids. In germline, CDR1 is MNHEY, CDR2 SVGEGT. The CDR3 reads CASSGHYAGNEQFF. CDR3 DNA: TGTGCCAGCAGTGGACACTATGCGGGAAATGAGCAGTTCTTC.

DNA of the CDR3: TGTGCCACCATATCGGGAGCACGGGGTACTGAAGCTTTCTTT. Protein: CATISGARGTEAFF. V and J are TRBV28 and TRBJ1-1; D remains ambiguous. Germline assignment: CDR1 MDHEN and CDR2 SYDVKM. This CDR3 contains 14 residues. V was cut by 10 bases and J by 5 bases, with 20 bases left in between.

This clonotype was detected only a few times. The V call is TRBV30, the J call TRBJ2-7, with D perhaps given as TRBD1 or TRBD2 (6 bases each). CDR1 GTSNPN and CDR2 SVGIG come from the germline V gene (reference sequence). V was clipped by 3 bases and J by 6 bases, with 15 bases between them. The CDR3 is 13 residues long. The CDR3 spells CAWRGAGPSEQYF. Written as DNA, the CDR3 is TGTGCCTGGAGGGGGGCGGGGCCGTCCGAGCAGTACTTC.

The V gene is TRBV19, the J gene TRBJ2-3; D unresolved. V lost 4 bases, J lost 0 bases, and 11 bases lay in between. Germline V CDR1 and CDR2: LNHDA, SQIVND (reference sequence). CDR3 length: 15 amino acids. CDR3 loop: CASSRSRASTDTQYF. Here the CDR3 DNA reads TGTGCCAGTAGTAGATCGAGAGCAAGCACAGATACGCAGTATTTT.

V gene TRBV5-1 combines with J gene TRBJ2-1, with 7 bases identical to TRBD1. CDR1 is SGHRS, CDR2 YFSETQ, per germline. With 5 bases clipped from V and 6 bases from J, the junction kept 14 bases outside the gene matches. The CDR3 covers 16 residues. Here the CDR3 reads CASSRTGIRQFNEQFF. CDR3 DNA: TGCGCCAGCAGTCGGACAGGAATTCGCCAATTCAATGAGCAGTTCTTC.

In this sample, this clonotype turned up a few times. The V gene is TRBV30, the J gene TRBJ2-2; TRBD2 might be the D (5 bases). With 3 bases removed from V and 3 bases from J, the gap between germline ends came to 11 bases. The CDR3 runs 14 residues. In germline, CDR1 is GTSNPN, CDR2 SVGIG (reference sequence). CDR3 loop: CAWSRGRDTGELFF. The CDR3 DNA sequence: TGTGCCTGGAGCCGGGGTAGGGACACCGGGGAGCTGTTTTTT.

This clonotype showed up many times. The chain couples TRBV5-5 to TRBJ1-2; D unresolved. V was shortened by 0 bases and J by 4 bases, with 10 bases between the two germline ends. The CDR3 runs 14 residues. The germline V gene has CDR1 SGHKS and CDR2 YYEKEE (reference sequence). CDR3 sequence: CASSLANGPYGYTF. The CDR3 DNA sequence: TGTGCCAGCAGCTTGGCAAACGGACCCTATGGCTACACCTTC. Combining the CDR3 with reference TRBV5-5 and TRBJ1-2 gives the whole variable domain DAGVTQSPTHLIKTRGQQVTLRCSPISGHKSVSWYQQVLGQGPQFIFQYYEKEERGRGNFPDRFSARQFPNYSSELNVNALLLGDSALYLCASSLANGPYGYTFGSGTRLTVV.

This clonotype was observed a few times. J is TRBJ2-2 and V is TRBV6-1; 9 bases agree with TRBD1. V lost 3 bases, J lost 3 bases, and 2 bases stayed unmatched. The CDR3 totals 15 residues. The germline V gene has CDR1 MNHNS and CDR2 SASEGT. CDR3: CASSEGQGYTGELFF. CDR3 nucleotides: TGTGCCAGCAGTGAGGGACAGGGCTACACCGGGGAGCTGTTTTTT.

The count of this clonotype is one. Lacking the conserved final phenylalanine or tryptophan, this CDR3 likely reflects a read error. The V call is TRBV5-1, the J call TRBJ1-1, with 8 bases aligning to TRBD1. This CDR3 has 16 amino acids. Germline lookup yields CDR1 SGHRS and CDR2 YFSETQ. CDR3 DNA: TGCGCCAGCAGCTTGATCGGGTCAGGGGGCAACACTGAGGCTTTCGTT. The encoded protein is CASSLIGSGGNTEAFV.

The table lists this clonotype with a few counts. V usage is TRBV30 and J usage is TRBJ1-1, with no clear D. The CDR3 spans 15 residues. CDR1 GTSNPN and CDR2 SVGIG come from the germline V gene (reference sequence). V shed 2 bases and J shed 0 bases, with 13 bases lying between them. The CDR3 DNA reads TGTGCCTGGAGTTTTTGGCGAACCTTGAACACTGAAGCTTTCTTT. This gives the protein CAWSFWRTLNTEAFF.

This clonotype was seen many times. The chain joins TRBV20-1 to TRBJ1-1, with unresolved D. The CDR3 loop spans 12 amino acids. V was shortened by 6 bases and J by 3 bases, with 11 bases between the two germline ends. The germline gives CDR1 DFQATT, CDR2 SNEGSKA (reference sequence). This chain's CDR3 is CSATDADTEAFF. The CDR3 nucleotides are TGCAGTGCCACAGACGCAGACACTGAAGCTTTCTTT.

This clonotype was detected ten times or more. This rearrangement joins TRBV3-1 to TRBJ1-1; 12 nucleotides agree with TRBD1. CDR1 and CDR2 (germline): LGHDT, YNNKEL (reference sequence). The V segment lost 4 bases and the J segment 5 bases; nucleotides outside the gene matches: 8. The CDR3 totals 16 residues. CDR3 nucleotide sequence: TGTGCCAGCAGCCCCGGGACAGGGGGCGTGAGGACTGAAGCTTTCTTT. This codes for CASSPGTGGVRTEAFF.

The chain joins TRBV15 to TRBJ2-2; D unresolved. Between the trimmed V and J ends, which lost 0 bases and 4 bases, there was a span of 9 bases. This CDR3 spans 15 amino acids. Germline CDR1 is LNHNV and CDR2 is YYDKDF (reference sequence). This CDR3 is CATSRDRSSTGELFF. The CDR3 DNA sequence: TGTGCCACCAGCAGAGATAGGTCATCCACCGGGGAGCTGTTTTTT.

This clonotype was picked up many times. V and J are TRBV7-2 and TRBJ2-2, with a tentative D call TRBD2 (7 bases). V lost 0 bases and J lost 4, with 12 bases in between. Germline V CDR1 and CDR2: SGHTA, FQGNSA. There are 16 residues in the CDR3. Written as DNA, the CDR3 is TGTGCCAGCAGCTTAGCGCGGGGGCCGAGCACCGGGGAGCTGTTTTTT. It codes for CASSLARGPSTGELFF. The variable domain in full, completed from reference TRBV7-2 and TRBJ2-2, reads GAGVSQSPSNKVTEKGKDVELRCDPISGHTALYWYRQSLGQGLEFLIYFQGNSAPDKSGLPSDRFSAERTGGSVSTLTIQRTQQEDSAVYLCASSLARGPSTGELFFGEGSRLTVL.

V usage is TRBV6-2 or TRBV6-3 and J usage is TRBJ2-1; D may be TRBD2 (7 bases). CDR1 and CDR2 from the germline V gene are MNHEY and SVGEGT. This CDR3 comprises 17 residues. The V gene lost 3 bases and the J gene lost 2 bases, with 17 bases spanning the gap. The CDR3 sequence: CASSYFPRGAPYNEQFF. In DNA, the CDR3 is TGTGCCAGCAGTTATTTCCCCCGGGGGGCCCCCTACAATGAGCAGTTCTTC.

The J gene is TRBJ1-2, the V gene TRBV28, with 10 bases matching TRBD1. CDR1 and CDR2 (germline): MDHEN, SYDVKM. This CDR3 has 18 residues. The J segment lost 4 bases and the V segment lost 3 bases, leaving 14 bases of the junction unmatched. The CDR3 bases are TGTGCCAGCAGTTTGAGGGTCGGGACAGGGGACCCCCGCTATGGCTACACCTTC. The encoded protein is CASSLRVGTGDPRYGYTF.

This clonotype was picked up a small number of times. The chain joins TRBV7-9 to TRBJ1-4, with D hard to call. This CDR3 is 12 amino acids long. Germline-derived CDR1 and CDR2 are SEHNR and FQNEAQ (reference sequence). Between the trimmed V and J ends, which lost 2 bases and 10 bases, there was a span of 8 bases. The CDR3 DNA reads TGTGCCAGCAGCTTAAGAACCGGAAAACTGTTTTTT. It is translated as CASSLRTGKLFF.

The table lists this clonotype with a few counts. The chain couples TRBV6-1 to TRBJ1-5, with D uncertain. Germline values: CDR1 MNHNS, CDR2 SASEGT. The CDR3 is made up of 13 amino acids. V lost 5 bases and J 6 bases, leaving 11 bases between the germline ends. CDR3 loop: CASSSPTTQPQHF. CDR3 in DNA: TGTGCCAGCAGTTCGCCGACGACTCAGCCCCAGCATTTT.

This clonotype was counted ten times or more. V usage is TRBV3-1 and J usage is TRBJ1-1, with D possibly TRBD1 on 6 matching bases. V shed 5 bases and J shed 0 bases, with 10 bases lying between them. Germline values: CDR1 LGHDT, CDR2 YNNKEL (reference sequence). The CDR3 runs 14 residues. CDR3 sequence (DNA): TGTGCCAGCAGCTCGGACAGATTGAACACTGAAGCTTTCTTT. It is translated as CASSSDRLNTEAFF.

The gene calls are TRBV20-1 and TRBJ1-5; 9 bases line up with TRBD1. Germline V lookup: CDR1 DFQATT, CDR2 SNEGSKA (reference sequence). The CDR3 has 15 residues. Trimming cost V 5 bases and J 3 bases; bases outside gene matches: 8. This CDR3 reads CSAHGGQGDNQPQHF. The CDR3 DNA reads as TGCAGTGCTCATGGGGGACAGGGCGACAATCAGCCCCAGCATTTT.

Written as DNA, the CDR3 is TGTGCCAGCAGGTCTAGCGGGGTGAGCTCCTACGAGCAGTACTTC. Translated: CASRSSGVSSYEQYF. The chain uses TRBV12-3 or TRBV12-4 and TRBJ2-7; TRBD2 matches 9 bases. This CDR3 is 15 amino acids long. With V trimmed by 6 bases and J by 0 bases, 6 bases remained unmatched.